The entry that follows covers one TCR beta chain sequence. These data come from a study of cytomegalovirus exposure and HLA in healthy donors. This CDR3 is 11 amino acids long. Looked up from germline, CDR1 is SGHTA and CDR2 is FQGNSA. Trimming took 6 bases from V and 9 from J, leaving 11 bases between them. PCR used 60 Vbeta primers and 13 Jbeta primers. Generated by immunoSEQ multiplex PCR, the TCRdb table keeps only in-frame clones and is missing some. This repertoire shows tens of thousands of clones, 72% found once; its top ten account for around 8.4%. The chain combines TRBV7-2 with TRBJ1-1; D not certain. The sample taken for sequencing was PBMCs. The TCR comes from a woman in her fifties or sixties in good health and CMV-seronegative. CDR3 nucleotide sequence: TGTGCCAGCAGGGACCGGGAGCAAGCTTTCTTT. Its translation: CASRDREQAFF.